This passage covers 20 T cell receptor beta chains from one sample sequenced in a study of blood T cell repertoires in COVID-19. TCRdb keeps only in-frame clones here, not all; method: immunoSEQ multiplex PCR. Here the sample spans 350,000 to 400,000 clones, about nine tenths being singletons. Sequencing was carried out using PBMCs or T cells enriched from blood (not recorded which). These receptors all stem from a woman aged 40-49 years who had been exposed to COVID-19.

The gene calls are TRBV5-1 and TRBJ1-3; the match to TRBD1 covers 7 bases. This CDR3 has 15 residues. Germline V CDR1 and CDR2: SGHRS, YFSETQ. With V trimmed by 8 bases and J by 4 bases, 12 bases remained unmatched. The CDR3 sequence is CASSRRQGSGNTIYF. The CDR3 coding sequence is TGCGCCAGTTCCCGACGACAGGGATCCGGAAACACCATATATTTT.

The rearrangement joins TRBV24-1 to TRBJ2-1; 7 nucleotides match TRBD1. The trim removed 3 bases at V and 7 bases at J, leaving 11 bases unmatched. Germline CDR1 and CDR2: KGHDR and SFDVKD. This CDR3 has 16 amino acids. The CDR3 coding sequence is TGTGCCACCAGTGATGGGACAGACTGGGCTGGGAATGAGCAGTTCTTC. Translating gives CATSDGTDWAGNEQFF.

This clone was observed a single time. The rearrangement links TRBV7-9 to TRBJ2-1; D is ambiguous. Germline loops: CDR1 SEHNR, CDR2 FQNEAQ (reference sequence). The CDR3 spans 10 residues. Between the trimmed V and J ends, which lost 2 bases and 10 bases, there was a span of 3 bases. CDR3 nucleotides: TGTGCCAGCAGCTTAACAGAGCAGTTCTTC. Translation gives CASSLTEQFF.

V gene TRBV7-3 combines with J gene TRBJ2-1; D is possibly TRBD1 (6 bases). This CDR3 comprises 15 residues. Germline loops: CDR1 SGHTA, CDR2 FQGTGA. Trimming stripped 5 bases from V and 5 bases from J, with 16 bases between. The CDR3 DNA reads as TGTGCCAGCAGCAAAACCGGGACATATGACAATGAGCAGTTCTTC. Translating it yields CASSKTGTYDNEQFF.

About this clone: The sample holds other DNA sequences that translate to the same CDR3. This chain uses TRBV19 with TRBJ2-1, with TRBD2 matching 9 bases. The CDR3 is 17 residues long. J was trimmed by 4 bases and V by 1 base; bases with no gene match: 8. Germline loops: CDR1 LNHDA, CDR2 SQIVND (reference sequence). CDR3 region: CASSIGGSGSSYNEQFF. CDR3 nucleotide sequence: TGTGCCAGTAGTATAGGCGGTAGCGGGAGTTCTTACAATGAGCAGTTCTTC.

The chain uses TRBV5-1 and TRBJ2-7; D uncertain. The germline V gene encodes CDR1 SGHRS and CDR2 YFSETQ. The germline V and J ends were trimmed by 4 bases and 4 bases, with 12 bases remaining between them. The CDR3 contains 13 residues. The CDR3 DNA reads TGCGCCAGCAGCCCCGGTCCTCCGTACGAGCAGTACTTC. It is translated as CASSPGPPYEQYF.

This clone is a singleton in its sample. The V and J genes are TRBV19 and TRBJ2-6; TRBD2 matches at 15 bases. V lost 6 bases and J lost 0; bases outside the gene matches: 15. This CDR3 is built from 22 residues. Germline-derived CDR1 and CDR2 are LNHDA and SQIVND (reference sequence). DNA of the CDR3: TGTGCCAGTAGCCAGGATTTAGCCGGACTAGCGGGAGGGCCCTCTGGGGCCAACGTCCTGACTTTC. It specifies CASSQDLAGLAGGPSGANVLTF.

CDR3 region: CAISDQDRGKVNEQYF. The CDR3 DNA sequence: TGTGCCATCAGTGACCAGGACAGGGGGAAGGTCAACGAGCAGTACTTC. This chain joins TRBV10-3 and TRBJ2-7, with 10 nucleotides matching TRBD1. V was clipped by 3 bases and J by 5 bases; unmatched bases: 10. From germline, CDR1 is ENHRY and CDR2 SYGVKD. The CDR3 runs to 16 residues.

The V gene is TRBV7-9, the J gene TRBJ2-5, with 7 bases lining up with TRBD2. The germline gives CDR1 SEHNR, CDR2 FQNEAQ (reference sequence). V gave up 2 bases and J gave up 3 bases; unmatched junction bases: 3. The CDR3 runs 14 residues. The CDR3 DNA follows: TGTGCCAGCAGCTTACCGGGGGGAAAAGAGACCCAGTACTTC. Translation gives CASSLPGGKETQYF.

This clone was recorded once. This sequence joins TRBV18 and TRBJ2-2; D perhaps matches TRBD1 (5 bases). The V end was cut by 2 bases, the J end by 6 bases, with 7 bases between. CDR3 length equals 13 residues. Germline V lookup: CDR1 KGHSH, CDR2 LQKENI. CDR3 sequence: CASSPTTAGELFF. In nucleotides, the CDR3 is TGTGCCAGCTCACCAACGACAGCCGGGGAGCTGTTTTTT. Full variable domain (outside the CDR3, taken from reference TRBV18 and TRBJ2-2): NAGVMQNPRHLVRRRGQEARLRCSPMKGHSHVYWYRQLPEEGLKFMVYLQKENIIDESGMPKERFSAEFPKEGPSILRIQQVVRGDSAAYFCASSPTTAGELFFGEGSRLTVL.

The V call is TRBV27, the J call TRBJ1-2; D not certain. Germline V gene sequence: CDR1 MNHEY, CDR2 SMNVEV (reference sequence). CDR3 length: 15 amino acids. The V end was cut by 1 base, the J end by 5 bases, with 14 bases between. CDR3 DNA: TGTGCCAGCAGTTTATGGGAGGGAGGTCTTTATGGCTACACCTTC. Protein product: CASSLWEGGLYGYTF.

The rearrangement links TRBV11-3 to TRBJ1-2, with 9 bases lining up with TRBD1. Unmatched junction bases numbered 11, after V lost 5 bases and J lost 4 bases. This CDR3 spans 16 amino acids. Germline values: CDR1 SGHNT, CDR2 YENEEA. This CDR3 reads CASSNPGETGGYGYTF. CDR3 nucleotide sequence: TGTGCCAGCAGCAACCCAGGGGAGACAGGGGGCTATGGCTACACCTTC.

This chain connects TRBV2 to TRBJ2-4; D ambiguous. Looked up from germline, CDR1 is SNHLY and CDR2 is FYNNEI. V was pared by 1 base and J by 4 bases, with 11 bases between. The CDR3 has 15 amino acids. CDR3 in DNA: TGTGCCAGCAGTGAAGGGCAGACTTCGAAAAACATTCAGTACTTC. It specifies CASSEGQTSKNIQYF.

The rearrangement uses TRBV5-1 and TRBJ2-1; maybe TRBD1 (6 bases). Per germline, CDR1 SGHRS and CDR2 YFSETQ. The ends were cut back, 0 bases at V and 2 bases at J, with 9 bases in the middle. The CDR3 has 15 amino acids. The CDR3 region has the DNA TGCGCCAGCAGCTTGGAAGGGGGTCCCTACAATGAGCAGTTCTTC. Translating it yields CASSLEGGPYNEQFF.

The rearrangement uses TRBV7-3 and TRBJ2-2, with TRBD1 as a possible D gene (6 bases). This CDR3 is built from 15 residues. Germline values: CDR1 SGHTA, CDR2 FQGTGA. Trimming took off 1 base at V and 1 base at J, with 7 bases between the two ends. CDR3 protein: CASSLNRVNTGELFF. The CDR3 bases are TGTGCCAGCAGCTTAAACAGGGTGAACACCGGGGAGCTGTTTTTT.

This sequence joins TRBV9 and TRBJ2-5, with D perhaps TRBD2 (5 bases). There are 13 residues in the CDR3. V lost 3 bases to trimming and J lost 4 bases, with 10 bases between them. CDR1 is SGDLS, CDR2 YYNGEE, per germline. CDR3 loop: CASSGPRGETQYF. CDR3 coding DNA: TGTGCCAGCAGCGGGCCTCGGGGAGAGACCCAGTACTTC.

The V call is TRBV19, the J call TRBJ1-5; TRBD1 might be the D (6 bases). The germline V and J ends were trimmed by 3 bases and 7 bases, with 22 bases remaining between them. CDR3 size: 17 residues. Germline V gene data show CDR1 as LNHDA and CDR2 as SQIVND (reference sequence). The CDR3 DNA reads TGTGCCAGTAGTATCTTACCAGGGACCACCAGGGGCCAGCCCCAGCATTTT. As protein: CASSILPGTTRGQPQHF.

Only one count was recorded for this clone. The chain recombines TRBV27 with TRBJ2-1; maybe TRBD1 (6 bases). V was shortened by 6 bases and J by 2 bases, with 14 bases between the two germline ends. This CDR3 region has 15 residues. Germline-derived CDR1 and CDR2 are MNHEY and SMNVEV (reference sequence). As DNA, the CDR3 is TGTGCCAGCAGACCAAGACAGGATACCTACAATGAGCAGTTCTTC. It codes for CASRPRQDTYNEQFF.

V is TRBV12-5 and J is TRBJ2-5; 9 positions match TRBD1. Germline CDR1 is LGHNT and CDR2 is FRNRAP. The V and J ends lost 3 bases and 4 bases, in that order; junction bases with no gene match: 12. The CDR3 has 17 amino acids. The CDR3 DNA is TGTGCTAGTGGTTTCACAGGGGGCGCAGGTATTAGAGAGACCCAGTACTTC. Translation gives CASGFTGGAGIRETQYF.

The gene calls are TRBV19 and TRBJ2-4, with D possibly matching TRBD1 (5 bases). The CDR3 covers 15 residues. Per the germline V gene, CDR1 is LNHDA and CDR2 is SQIVND (reference sequence). With 7 bases removed from V and 0 bases from J, the gap between germline ends came to 13 bases. The CDR3 here is CASKLQGVAKNIQYF. The CDR3 bases are TGTGCCAGTAAACTTCAAGGGGTAGCCAAAAACATTCAGTACTTC.